The sequence of this TCR beta chain was determined in a study of blood T cell repertoires in COVID-19 (dated by TCRdb to 2020 to 2022). Some background on the complete study: Samples from collaborators originated in the United States, Italy and Spain and spanned both the acute and convalescent phases of COVID-19. The prospective study material was composed of cDNA or gDNA derived from T cells, B-cell-depleted T cells, or PBMCs. Subjects who had been exposed to COVID-19, were actively infected with it, or had recovered from it provided the deeply sampled blood TCRbeta repertoires that made up the dataset. The repertoires were released in a freely available public database meant as a resource for research on the immune response to SARS-CoV-2. Samples came from the ongoing ImmuneRACE study (first 160 participants) plus 1,254 subjects from 6 global collaborators. The sample metadata nearly always contained a de-identified subject ID, COVID-19 status, age in years and sex. Where available, HLA class I and class II types were obtained from metadata supplied by the sample provider rather than from assay-based typing.

Whole blood was collected in K2EDTA tubes by collaborating institutions according to the institutions' own protocols. For TCRbeta analysis, collaborators shipped samples in one of three forms: frozen whole blood, isolated PBMCs, or DNA extracted from either of those sample types. Points on this clone: The antigen it recognizes is unknown. No base-level quality is on record; no much larger clone is a single base apart.

The immunoSEQ Assay, a bias-controlled multiplex PCR, was used to amplify TCRbeta CDR3 regions from genomic DNA. The study's processing was this. The number of nucleated cells in each sample was estimated by amplification of reference gene primers within the assay. To quantify the absolute abundance of each unique TCRbeta CDR3 rearrangement, sequence reads were collapsed and filtered. For each sample, productive Simpson clonality was calculated as the square root of Simpson's diversity index across productive rearrangements. TCRdb took this table from immuneACCESS and kept in-frame rearrangements with V and J called. Such tables lack part of the clones; where checked against another copy, unresolved V genes explain under half of the gap, and the rest is unexplained. That table gives V, J and clone size, and the DNA gave D and trimming. The sample table records about 120,000 clones; 90% of these occur just once. Together, the top ten hold 1.5% to 2% of the sample.

V is cut back by 4 bases and J by 1 base, with 3 bases in the junction unmatched. The cysteine opens and the phenylalanine closes a CDR3 of 15 amino acids. Kept here is only the CDR3 DNA, which spans 45 bases and is read in frame from base 1. As encoded in the germline V gene, CDR1 is MNHEY while CDR2 is SVGAGI. Broader findings and caveats from the paper: How much clinical and demographic metadata was included differed by source and by participant, and the metadata was provided uncurated.

The sequence was collected from a human donor with active COVID-19. The donor label of this sample is uncertain. Here the chain combines TRBV6-5 and TRBJ2-5; 10 middle bases align to TRBD1. Sequencing was carried out using peripheral blood. The CDR3 is CASSSDRGPQETQYF. The bases are TGTGCCAGCAGTTCCGACAGGGGGCCCCAAGAGACCCAGTACTTC.